This T cell receptor beta chain was sequenced during a study of blood T cells in healthy people across ages. Study outcomes and limitations: Long-lived and aged donors differed, with more naive CD4+ cells and higher diversity in the long-lived.

It was with a sample-barcoded 5' primer and a J-beta primer mix that a second PCR of roughly 7 to 12 cycles was run. Unique molecular identifiers of 12 random nucleotides labeled each cDNA. Every sample produced at least 2.5 million CDR3-containing paired-end reads. TCRdb re-called the 5' RACE reads through MiXCR, storing one row per CDR3 protein. The profile shows fewer than 900,000 distinct CDR3 sequences, under 40% of them singletons. From germline, CDR1 is MNHNY and CDR2 SVGAGI (reference sequence). There are 16 residues in the CDR3. With 1 base removed from V and 1 base from J, the gap between germline ends came to 11 bases. Samples had at least 6 million PBMCs isolated from them. A word on this clonotype: Antigen unknown.

Sample: blood. This chain joins TRBV6-6 and TRBJ2-1; maybe TRBD2 (6 bases). The TCR originated in a man aged 18 to 29 in good health. This CDR3 reads CASSYFTSTSYNEQFF. The CDR3 DNA reads as TGTGCCAGCAGTTACTTTACTAGCACTTCCTACAATGAGCAGTTCTTC.